This entry lists 2 T cell receptor beta chains sequenced from one sample in a study of human T cells and chemical hapten exposure. TCRdb reanalysed the RACE reads using MiXCR and keeps one entry per CDR3 protein. In the table there are more than 150,000 distinct CDR3 sequences, around 30% of which are singletons. Time point given: pre-sensitization, week 0. Treatment noted: therapeutic diphenylcyclopropenone sensitization with weekly scalp DPC. The sequences come from whole blood, collected in connection with sensitization to the hapten diphenylcyclopropenone (DPC). The receptors here all came from a woman in her 30s with alopecia areata. Some clones in this sample may be carry-over from other donors' samples.

The table lists this clonotype with a few counts. The rearrangement links TRBV4-3 to TRBJ1-6, with TRBD1 matching 8 bases. CDR3 length: 15 amino acids. J was trimmed by 10 bases and V by 0 bases; bases with no gene match: 5. Per germline, CDR1 LGHNA and CDR2 YSLEER. CDR3 region: CASSQEQGGGSPLHF. The CDR3, as DNA: TGCGCCAGCAGCCAAGAACAGGGGGGTGGGTCACCCCTCCACTTT.

The V call is TRBV6-2 or TRBV6-3, the J call TRBJ2-1, with TRBD2 matching 7 bases. Germline V gene lookup returns CDR1 MNHEY and CDR2 SVGEGT. V lost 7 bases and J lost 4; bases outside the gene matches: 7. The CDR3 extends over 14 amino acids. CDR3 coding DNA: TGTGCCAGCAAAACGAGCGGGACTTACAATGAGCAGTTCTTC. Protein sequence: CASKTSGTYNEQFF.